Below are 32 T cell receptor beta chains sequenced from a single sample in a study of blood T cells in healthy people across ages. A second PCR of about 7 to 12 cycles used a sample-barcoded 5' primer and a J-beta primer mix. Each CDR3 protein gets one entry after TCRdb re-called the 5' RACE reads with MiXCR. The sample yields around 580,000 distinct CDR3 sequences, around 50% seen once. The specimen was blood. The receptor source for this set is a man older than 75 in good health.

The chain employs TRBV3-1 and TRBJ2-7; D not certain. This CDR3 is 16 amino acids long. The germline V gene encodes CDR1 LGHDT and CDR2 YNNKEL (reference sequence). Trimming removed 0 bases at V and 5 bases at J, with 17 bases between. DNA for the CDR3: TGTGCCAGCAGCCAAGAGTGGAGCAGGTCCTCGGACGAGCAGTACTTC. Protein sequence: CASSQEWSRSSDEQYF.

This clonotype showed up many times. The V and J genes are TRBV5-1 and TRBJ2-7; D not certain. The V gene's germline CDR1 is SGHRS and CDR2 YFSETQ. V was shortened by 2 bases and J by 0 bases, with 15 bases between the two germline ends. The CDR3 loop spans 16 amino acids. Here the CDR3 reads CASSLVVAASSYEQYF. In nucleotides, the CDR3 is TGCGCCAGCAGCTTAGTAGTTGCTGCCAGCTCCTACGAGCAGTACTTC.

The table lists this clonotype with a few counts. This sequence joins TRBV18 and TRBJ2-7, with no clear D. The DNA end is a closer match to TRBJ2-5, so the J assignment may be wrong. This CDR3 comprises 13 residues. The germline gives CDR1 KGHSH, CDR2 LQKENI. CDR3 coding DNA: TGTGCCAGCTCACCGAACGCTCAAGAGACCCAGTACTTC. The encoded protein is CASSPNAQETQYF.

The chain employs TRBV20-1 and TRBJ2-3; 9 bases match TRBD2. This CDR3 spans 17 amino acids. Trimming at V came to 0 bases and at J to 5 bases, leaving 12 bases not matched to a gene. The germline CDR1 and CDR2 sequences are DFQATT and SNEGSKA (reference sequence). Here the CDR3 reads CSARDLRRRGGEDTQYF. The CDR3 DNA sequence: TGCAGTGCTAGAGATCTTCGACGGCGGGGGGGTGAAGATACGCAGTATTTT.

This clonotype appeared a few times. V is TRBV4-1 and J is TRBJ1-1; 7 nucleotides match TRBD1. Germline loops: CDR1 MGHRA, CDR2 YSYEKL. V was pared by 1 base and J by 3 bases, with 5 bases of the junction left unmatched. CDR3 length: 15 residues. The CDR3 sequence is CASSQGPGGDTEAFF. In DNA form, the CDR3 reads TGCGCCAGCAGCCAAGGTCCAGGGGGGGACACTGAAGCTTTCTTT.

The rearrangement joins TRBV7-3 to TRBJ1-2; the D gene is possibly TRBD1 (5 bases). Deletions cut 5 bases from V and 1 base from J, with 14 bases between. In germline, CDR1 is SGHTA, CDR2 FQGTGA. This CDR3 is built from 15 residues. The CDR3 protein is CASSPSPGHNYGYTF. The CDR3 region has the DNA TGTGCCAGCAGCCCGTCCCCTGGACATAACTATGGCTACACCTTC.

DNA of the CDR3: TGCAGCGTTGCGCCCAGCGGCTATTACAATGAGCAGTACTTC. Translation: CSVAPSGYYNEQYF. The genes are TRBV29-1 and TRBJ2-5; perhaps TRBD2 as D (5 bases). The ends were cut back, 4 bases at V and 11 bases at J, with 23 bases in the middle. Germline assignment: CDR1 SQVTM and CDR2 ANQGSEA. This CDR3 comprises 14 residues.

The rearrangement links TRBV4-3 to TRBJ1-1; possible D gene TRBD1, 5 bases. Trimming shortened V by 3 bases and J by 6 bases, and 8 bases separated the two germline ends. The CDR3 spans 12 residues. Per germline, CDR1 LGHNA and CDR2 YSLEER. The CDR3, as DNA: TGCGCCAGCAGCCACCAGGGCGCTGAAGCTTTCTTT. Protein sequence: CASSHQGAEAFF.

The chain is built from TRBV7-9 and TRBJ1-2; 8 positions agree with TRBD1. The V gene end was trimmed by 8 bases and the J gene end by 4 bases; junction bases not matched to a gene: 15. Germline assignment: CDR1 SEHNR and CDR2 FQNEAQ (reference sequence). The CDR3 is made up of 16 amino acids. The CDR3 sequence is CASFSDREVDTYGYTF. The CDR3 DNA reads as TGTGCCAGCTTCTCGGACAGGGAGGTCGATACCTATGGCTACACCTTC.

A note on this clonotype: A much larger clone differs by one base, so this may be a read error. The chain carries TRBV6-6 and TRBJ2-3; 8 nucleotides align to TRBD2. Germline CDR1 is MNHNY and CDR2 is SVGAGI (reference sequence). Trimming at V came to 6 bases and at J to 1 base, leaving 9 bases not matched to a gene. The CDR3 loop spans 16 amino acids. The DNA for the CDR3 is TGTGCCAGCAGATTTTCGGGGGGGCGGGGCACAGATACGCAGTATTTT. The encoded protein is CASRFSGGRGTDTQYF.

CDR3 protein: CASKPGGHYEQYF. CDR3 nucleotide sequence: TGTGCCAGTAAGCCAGGGGGACACTACGAGCAGTACTTC. The chain carries TRBV6-6 and TRBJ2-7, with TRBD1 matching 7 bases. The CDR3 contains 13 residues. The V gene end was trimmed by 9 bases and the J gene end by 3 bases; junction bases not matched to a gene: 8. CDR1 is MNHNY, CDR2 SVGAGI, per germline (reference sequence).

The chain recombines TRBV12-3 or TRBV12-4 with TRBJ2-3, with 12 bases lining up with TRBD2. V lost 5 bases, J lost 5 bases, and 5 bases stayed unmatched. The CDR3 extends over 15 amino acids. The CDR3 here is CASSKLAGGGDTQYF. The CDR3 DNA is TGTGCCAGCAGTAAACTAGCGGGGGGCGGAGATACGCAGTATTTT.

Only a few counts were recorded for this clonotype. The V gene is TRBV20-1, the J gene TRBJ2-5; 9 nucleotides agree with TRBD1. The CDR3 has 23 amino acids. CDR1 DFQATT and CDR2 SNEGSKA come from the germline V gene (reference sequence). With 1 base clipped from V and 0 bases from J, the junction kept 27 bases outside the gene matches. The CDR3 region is CSARGQGVLAGARPPKYQETQYF. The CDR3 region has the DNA TGCAGTGCTAGAGGACAGGGGGTCTTAGCGGGCGCCCGGCCCCCGAAGTACCAAGAGACCCAGTACTTC.

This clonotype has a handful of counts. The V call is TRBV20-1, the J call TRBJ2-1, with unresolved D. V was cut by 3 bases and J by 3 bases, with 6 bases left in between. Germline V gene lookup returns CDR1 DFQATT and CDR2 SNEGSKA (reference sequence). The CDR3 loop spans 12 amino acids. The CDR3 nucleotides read TGCAGTGCTAGCGGGCGCTACAATGAGCAGTTCTTC. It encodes CSASGRYNEQFF.

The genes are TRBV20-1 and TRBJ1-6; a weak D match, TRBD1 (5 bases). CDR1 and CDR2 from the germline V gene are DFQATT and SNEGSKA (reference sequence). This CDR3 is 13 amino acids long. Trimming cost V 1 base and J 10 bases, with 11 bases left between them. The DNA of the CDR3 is TGCAGTGCTAGAGTCAACACAGGCTCACCCCTCCACTTT. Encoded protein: CSARVNTGSPLHF.

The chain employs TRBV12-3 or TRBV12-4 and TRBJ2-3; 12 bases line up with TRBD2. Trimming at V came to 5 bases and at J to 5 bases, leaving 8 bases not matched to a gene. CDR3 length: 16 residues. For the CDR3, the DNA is TGTGCCAGCAGTCCCACTAGCGGGGGGCCCAAAGATACGCAGTATTTT. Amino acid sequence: CASSPTSGGPKDTQYF.

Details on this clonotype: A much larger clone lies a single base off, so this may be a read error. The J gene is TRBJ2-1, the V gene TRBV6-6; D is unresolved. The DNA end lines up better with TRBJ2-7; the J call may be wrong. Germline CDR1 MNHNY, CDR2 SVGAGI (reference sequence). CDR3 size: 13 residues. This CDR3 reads CASHLDTYNEQYF. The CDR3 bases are TGTGCCAGCCATTTAGACACCTACAATGAGCAGTACTTC.

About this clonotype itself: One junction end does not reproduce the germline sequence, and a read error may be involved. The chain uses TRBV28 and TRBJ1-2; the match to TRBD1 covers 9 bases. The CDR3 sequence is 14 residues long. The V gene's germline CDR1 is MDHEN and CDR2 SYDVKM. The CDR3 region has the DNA TGTGCCAGCAGTTTATCCCTGACAGGGGGTGGCCACACCTTC. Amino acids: CASSLSLTGGGHTF.

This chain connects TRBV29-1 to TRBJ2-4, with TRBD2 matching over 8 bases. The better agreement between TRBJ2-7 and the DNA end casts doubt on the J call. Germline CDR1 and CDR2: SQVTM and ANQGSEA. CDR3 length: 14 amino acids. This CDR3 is CSVEGWAGGHEQYF. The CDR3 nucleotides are TGCAGCGTTGAAGGTTGGGCGGGAGGCCACGAGCAGTACTTC.

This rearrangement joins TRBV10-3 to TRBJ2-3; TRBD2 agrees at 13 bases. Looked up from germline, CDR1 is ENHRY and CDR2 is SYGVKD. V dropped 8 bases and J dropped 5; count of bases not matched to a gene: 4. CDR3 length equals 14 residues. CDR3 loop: CAIGRTSGGDTQYF. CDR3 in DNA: TGTGCCATCGGTCGGACTAGCGGGGGAGATACGCAGTATTTT.

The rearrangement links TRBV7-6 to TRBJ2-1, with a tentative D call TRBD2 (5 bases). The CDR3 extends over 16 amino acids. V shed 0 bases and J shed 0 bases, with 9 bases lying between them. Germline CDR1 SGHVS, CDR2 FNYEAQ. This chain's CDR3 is CASSLASADSYNEQFF. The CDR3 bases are TGTGCCAGCAGCTTAGCATCAGCGGACTCCTACAATGAGCAGTTCTTC.

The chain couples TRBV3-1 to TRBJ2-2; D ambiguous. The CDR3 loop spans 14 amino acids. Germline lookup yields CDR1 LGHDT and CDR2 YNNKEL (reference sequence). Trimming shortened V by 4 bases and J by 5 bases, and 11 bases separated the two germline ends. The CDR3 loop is CASSPTRTTGELFF. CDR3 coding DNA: TGTGCCAGCAGCCCCACACGGACGACCGGGGAGCTGTTTTTT.

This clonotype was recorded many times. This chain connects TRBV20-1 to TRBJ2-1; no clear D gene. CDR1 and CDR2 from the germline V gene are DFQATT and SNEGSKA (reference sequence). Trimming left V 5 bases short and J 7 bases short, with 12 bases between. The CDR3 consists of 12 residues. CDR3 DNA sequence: TGCAGTGCTTTCGGTTCCTTAAATGAGCAGTTCTTC. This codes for CSAFGSLNEQFF.

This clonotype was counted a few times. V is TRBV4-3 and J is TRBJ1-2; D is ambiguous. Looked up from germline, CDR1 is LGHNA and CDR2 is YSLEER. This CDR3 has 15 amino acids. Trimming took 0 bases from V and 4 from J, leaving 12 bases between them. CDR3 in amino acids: CASSQDREAFYGYTF. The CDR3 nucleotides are TGCGCCAGCAGCCAAGATCGCGAGGCTTTCTATGGCTACACCTTC.

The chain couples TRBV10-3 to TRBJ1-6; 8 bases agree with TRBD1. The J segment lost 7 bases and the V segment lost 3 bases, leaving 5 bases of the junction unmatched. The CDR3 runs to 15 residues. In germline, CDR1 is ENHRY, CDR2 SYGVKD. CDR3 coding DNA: TGTGCCATCAGTGATGGACAGGGTTTAAATTCACCCCTCCACTTT. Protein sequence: CAISDGQGLNSPLHF.

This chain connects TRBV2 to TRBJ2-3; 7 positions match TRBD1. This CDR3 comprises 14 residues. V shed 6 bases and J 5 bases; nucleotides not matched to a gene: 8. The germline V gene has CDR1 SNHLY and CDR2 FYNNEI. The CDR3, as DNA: TGTGCCAGCAGGGTCGACAGGGTTGGAGATACGCAGTATTTT. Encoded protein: CASRVDRVGDTQYF.

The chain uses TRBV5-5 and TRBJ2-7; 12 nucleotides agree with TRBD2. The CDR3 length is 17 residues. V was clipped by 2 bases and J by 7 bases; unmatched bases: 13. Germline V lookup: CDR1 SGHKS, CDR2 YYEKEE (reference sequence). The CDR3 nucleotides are TGTGCCAGCAGCTTCGTGGGATCTAGCGGGAGGGCCGATGAGCAGTACTTC. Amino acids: CASSFVGSSGRADEQYF.

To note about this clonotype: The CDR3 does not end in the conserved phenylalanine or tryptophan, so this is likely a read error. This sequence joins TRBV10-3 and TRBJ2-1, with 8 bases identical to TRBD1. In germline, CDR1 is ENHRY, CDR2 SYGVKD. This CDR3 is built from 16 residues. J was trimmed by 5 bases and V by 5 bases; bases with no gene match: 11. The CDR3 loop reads CAISTRGGTGNNEQFL. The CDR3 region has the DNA TGTGCCATCAGTACCCGGGGCGGGACAGGAAACAATGAGCAGTTCTTA.

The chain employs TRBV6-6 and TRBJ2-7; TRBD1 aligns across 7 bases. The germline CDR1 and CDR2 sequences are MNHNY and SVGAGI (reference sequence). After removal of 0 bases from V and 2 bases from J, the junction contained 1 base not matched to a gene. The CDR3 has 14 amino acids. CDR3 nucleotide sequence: TGTGCCAGCAGTTACTCGGACAGGACCTACGAGCAGTACTTC. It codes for CASSYSDRTYEQYF.

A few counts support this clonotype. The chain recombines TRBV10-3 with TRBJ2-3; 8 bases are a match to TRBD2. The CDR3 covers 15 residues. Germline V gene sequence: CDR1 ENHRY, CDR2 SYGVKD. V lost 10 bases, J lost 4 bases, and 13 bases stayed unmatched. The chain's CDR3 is CATTSGAGVSDTQYF. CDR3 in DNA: TGTGCCACCACGTCCGGAGCGGGAGTGTCAGATACGCAGTATTTT.

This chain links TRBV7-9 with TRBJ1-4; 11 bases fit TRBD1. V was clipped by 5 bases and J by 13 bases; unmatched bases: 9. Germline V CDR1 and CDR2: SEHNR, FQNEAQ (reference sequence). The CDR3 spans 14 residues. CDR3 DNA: TGTGCCAGCAGCGAAACGGACAGGGGGCGGAGACTGTTTTTT. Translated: CASSETDRGRRLFF.

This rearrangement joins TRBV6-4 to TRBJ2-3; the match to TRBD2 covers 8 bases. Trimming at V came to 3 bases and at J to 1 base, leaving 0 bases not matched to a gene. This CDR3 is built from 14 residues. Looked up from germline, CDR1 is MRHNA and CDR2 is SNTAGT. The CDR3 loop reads CASSEAGGTDTQYF. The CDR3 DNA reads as TGTGCCAGCAGTGAAGCGGGGGGCACAGATACGCAGTATTTT.